This is a list of T cell receptor beta chains from one sample in a study of blood T cell repertoires in COVID-19. Data came from immunoSEQ multiplex PCR; TCRdb stores just in-frame clones and leaves some out. The sample includes roughly 670,000 clones, 80% to 90% of them seen just once. Sequencing was carried out using peripheral blood. These receptors all come from a woman in her late teens or twenties with acute or convalescent COVID-19. The CDR3 runs from the conserved cysteine through the conserved F or W.

TRBV18	TRBJ2-1	CASSPPGGSGHEQFF
TRBV5-6	TRBJ1-6	CASSLTQGKDSPLHF
TRBV11-1	TRBJ1-1	CASSSTGLNTEAFF
TRBV2	TRBJ1-3	CASSEKSGSALNTIYF
TRBV28	TRBJ1-2	CASTPRPGRANYGYTF
TRBV10-1	TRBJ1-5	CASKGESWTVGNQPQHF
TRBV6-5	TRBJ2-1	CASTSGAGGYNEQFF
TRBV29-1	TRBJ1-2	CSVDPVFSNYGYTF
TRBV2	TRBJ2-1	CASSSLSSRDRGYNEQFF
TRBV11-3	TRBJ2-3	CASSPGTSGGASTDTQYF
TRBV9	TRBJ1-6	CASSVGVSGGPNNSPLHF
TRBV5-1	TRBJ2-1	CASSPGTGTYNEQFF
TRBV7-9	TRBJ1-2	CASSLSGSANYGYTF
TRBV5-8	TRBJ1-6	CASSLVSTSYNSPLHF
TRBV6-6	TRBJ1-1	CASSSSDRVATEAFF
TRBV25-1	TRBJ1-1	CASRQTGTLNTEAFF
TRBV3-1/TRBV3-2	TRBJ1-1	CASSQAGIPEAFF
TRBV20-1	TRBJ1-1	CTPDRNTEAFF
TRBV7-2	TRBJ1-3	CASSLAPGGASGNTIYF
TRBV5-5	TRBJ1-3	CASSPDRVSSGNTIYF
TRBV19	TRBJ1-1	CASSILRGRAEAFF
TRBV7-2	TRBJ1-2	CASSLDRAANYGYTF
TRBV29-1	TRBJ2-3	CSAAGWAPDTQYF
TRBV5-5	TRBJ2-5	CASSFFLGGAQETQYF
TRBV7-6	TRBJ2-5	CASSLRQGTKRETQYF
TRBV7-2	TRBJ1-5	CASSNRDSLYQPQHF
TRBV19	TRBJ1-1	CASSTLDRGGTEAFF
TRBV4-3	TRBJ1-1	CASSQTPGQGGTEAFF
TRBV10-3	TRBJ1-1	CAISESSRGNKTEAFF
TRBV2	TRBJ1-4	CASRGRQGNEKLFF
TRBV2	TRBJ2-7	CASMSRTGGNYEQYF
TRBV6-5	TRBJ1-2	CASTDAGNYGYTF
TRBV30	TRBJ1-3	CAWREAGSGNTIYF
TRBV6-4	TRBJ2-3	CASSAETSGGAADTQYF
TRBV5-1	TRBJ2-7	CASSGTGYYEQYF